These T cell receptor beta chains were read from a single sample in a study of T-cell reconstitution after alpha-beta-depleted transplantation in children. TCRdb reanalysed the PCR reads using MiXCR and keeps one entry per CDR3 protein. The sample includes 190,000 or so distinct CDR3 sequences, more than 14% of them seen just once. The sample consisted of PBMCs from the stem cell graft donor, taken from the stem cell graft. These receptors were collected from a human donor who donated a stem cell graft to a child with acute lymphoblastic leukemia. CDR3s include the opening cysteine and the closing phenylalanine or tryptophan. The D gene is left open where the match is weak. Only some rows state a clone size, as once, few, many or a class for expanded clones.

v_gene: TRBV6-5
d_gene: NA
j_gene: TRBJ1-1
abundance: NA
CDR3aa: CASSYALGTEAFF
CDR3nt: TGTGCCAGCAGTTACGCATTGGGCACTGAAGCTTTCTTT

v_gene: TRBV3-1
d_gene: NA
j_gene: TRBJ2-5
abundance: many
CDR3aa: CASSLTGNQETQYF
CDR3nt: TGTGCCAGCAGCCTAACAGGGAACCAAGAGACCCAGTACTTC

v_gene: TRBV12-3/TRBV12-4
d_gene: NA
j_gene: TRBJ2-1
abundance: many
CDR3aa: CASSLRTGNEQFF
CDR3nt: TGTGCCAGCAGTTTAAGGACTGGCAATGAGCAGTTCTTC

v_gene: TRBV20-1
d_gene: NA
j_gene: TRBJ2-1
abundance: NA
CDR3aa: CSASLGQYYNEQFF
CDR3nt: TGCAGTGCTAGCTTGGGGCAGTACTACAATGAGCAGTTCTTC

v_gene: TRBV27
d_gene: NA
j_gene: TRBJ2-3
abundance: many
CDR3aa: CASSVGTASTDTQYF
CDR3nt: TGTGCCAGCAGTGTTGGGACTGCCAGCACAGATACGCAGTATTTT

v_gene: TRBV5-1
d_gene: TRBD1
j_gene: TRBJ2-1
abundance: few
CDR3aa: CASGEQGANFNEQFF
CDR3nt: TGCGCCAGCGGGGAACAGGGGGCGAATTTCAATGAGCAGTTCTTC

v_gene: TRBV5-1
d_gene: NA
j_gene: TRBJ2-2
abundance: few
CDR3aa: CASVPQAATGELFF
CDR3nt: TGCGCCAGCGTTCCCCAGGCGGCCACCGGGGAGCTGTTTTTT

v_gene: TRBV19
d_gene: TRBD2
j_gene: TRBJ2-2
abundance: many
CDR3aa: CASSTSLVAGVTGELFF
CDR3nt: TGTGCCAGTAGTACCTCGTTGGTAGCGGGAGTAACCGGGGAGCTGTTTTTT

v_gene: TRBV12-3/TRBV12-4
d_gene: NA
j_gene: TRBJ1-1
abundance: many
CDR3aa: CASSFFVGQESTEAFF
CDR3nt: TGTGCCAGCAGTTTTTTTGTCGGTCAGGAGAGCACTGAAGCTTTCTTT

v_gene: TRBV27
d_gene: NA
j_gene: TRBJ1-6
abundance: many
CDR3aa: CASSLYRETPLHF
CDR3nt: TGTGCCAGCAGTTTATATAGGGAGACACCCCTCCACTTT

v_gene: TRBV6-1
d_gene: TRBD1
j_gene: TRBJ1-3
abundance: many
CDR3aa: CASTKGADGNTIYF
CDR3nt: TGTGCCAGCACCAAGGGGGCGGATGGAAACACCATATATTTT

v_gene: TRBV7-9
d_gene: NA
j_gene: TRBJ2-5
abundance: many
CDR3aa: CASSPKIETQYF
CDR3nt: TGTGCCAGCAGCCCTAAAATAGAGACCCAGTACTTC